Following are 27 T cell receptor beta chains from one sample sequenced in a study of T-cell memory formation after mild COVID-19. TCRdb redid the calling of the 5' RACE reads with MiXCR, one entry per CDR3 protein. The table records around 250,000 distinct CDR3 sequences, 15% to 20% of them present only once. Sequencing used PBMCs or a T cell subset sorted from them (not recorded which). The receptor set was obtained from a man aged 18-30 years who had mild COVID-19 (a few samples of this study predate the infection). Cell type and time point are not known.

The chain joins TRBV12-3 or TRBV12-4 to TRBJ2-1; 8 bases are a match to TRBD2. There are 15 residues in the CDR3. The ends lost 5 bases at V and 5 bases at J; junction bases unmatched: 8. The CDR3 region is CASSDRGGPHNEQFF. Written as DNA, the CDR3 is TGTGCCAGCAGTGACCGGGGGGGCCCCCACAATGAGCAGTTCTTC.

The sample holds a few counts of this clonotype. V is TRBV7-9 and J is TRBJ1-1; possible D gene TRBD1, 5 bases. CDR3 length: 12 residues. Between the trimmed V and J ends, which lost 9 bases and 0 bases, there was a span of 8 bases. In germline, CDR1 is SEHNR, CDR2 FQNEAQ (reference sequence). The CDR3 coding sequence is TGTGCCAGACAGGCGTTGAACACTGAAGCTTTCTTT. The encoded protein is CARQALNTEAFF.

This clonotype was seen only a few times. V is TRBV28 and J is TRBJ2-7; D gene unclear. The CDR3 contains 12 residues. V lost 4 bases to trimming and J lost 12 bases, with 16 bases between them. Germline V gene data show CDR1 as MDHEN and CDR2 as SYDVKM. CDR3 region: CASSYDERNMYV. The CDR3 coding sequence is TGTGCCAGCAGTTACGACGAAAGGAACATGTACGTC.

This clonotype was seen more than once but under ten times. Here the CDR3 DNA reads TGTGCCAGCAGCTTGGCGGTTAGGGGGGATGGCTACACCTTC. As protein: CASSLAVRGDGYTF. The chain is built from TRBV7-2 and TRBJ1-2; perhaps TRBD1 as D (6 bases). Germline lookup yields CDR1 SGHTA and CDR2 FQGNSA. Trimming shortened V by 3 bases and J by 6 bases, and 14 bases separated the two germline ends. There are 14 residues in the CDR3.

The V gene is TRBV28, the J gene TRBJ2-1, with a weak D call TRBD1 (6 bases). Trimming took off 5 bases at V and 5 bases at J, with 22 bases between the two ends. The length of the CDR3 is 17 residues. CDR1 is MDHEN and CDR2 is SYDVKM in the germline V gene. CDR3 nucleotides: TGTGCCAGCAGTCCGAGGTACGCAGGGGCGCGAAACAATGAGCAGTTCTTC. Its translation is CASSPRYAGARNNEQFF.

This clonotype has only a few counts. V usage is TRBV6-6 and J usage is TRBJ2-7; 11 bases match TRBD2. This CDR3 is 14 amino acids long. V shed 5 bases, J shed 4 bases, and the junction held 4 bases outside the gene matches. Germline assignment: CDR1 MNHNY and CDR2 SVGAGI (reference sequence). DNA of the CDR3: TGTGCCAGCAGTGCCCCTAGCGGGGGGTACGAGCAGTACGTC. It translates to CASSAPSGGYEQYV.

The rearrangement joins TRBV7-9 to TRBJ1-4; TRBD1 agrees at 8 bases. Germline V gene sequence: CDR1 SEHNR, CDR2 FQNEAQ (reference sequence). V gave up 5 bases and J gave up 7 bases; unmatched junction bases: 6. This CDR3 is 14 amino acids long. The CDR3 bases are TGTGCCAGCAGCCTGACAGGGGCGACTGAAAAACTGTTTTTT. Its translation is CASSLTGATEKLFF.

V is TRBV10-3 and J is TRBJ2-1, with D unclear. The ends were cut back, 0 bases at V and 5 bases at J, with 5 bases in the middle. Germline V lookup: CDR1 ENHRY, CDR2 SYGVKD. This CDR3 has 13 amino acids. CDR3 nucleotides: TGTGCCATCAGTGAGTCTTTCCACAATGAGCAGTTCTTC. This sequence encodes CAISESFHNEQFF.

This clonotype was recorded many times. The chain employs TRBV4-3 and TRBJ2-1; D is perhaps TRBD2 (6 bases). Germline assignment: CDR1 LGHNA and CDR2 YSLEER. Trimming pared 4 bases from V and 0 bases from J, leaving 10 bases between. The CDR3 runs 15 residues. The CDR3 loop is CASSPGTASYNEQFF. The CDR3 DNA reads as TGCGCCAGCAGCCCCGGGACTGCCTCCTACAATGAGCAGTTCTTC.

This sequence joins TRBV5-1 and TRBJ2-3, with 9 bases that match TRBD2. The J segment lost 0 bases and the V segment lost 4 bases, leaving 6 bases of the junction unmatched. This CDR3 comprises 16 residues. Germline V lookup: CDR1 SGHRS, CDR2 YFSETQ. The CDR3 is CASSPAGGHSTDTQYF. CDR3 sequence (DNA): TGCGCCAGCAGCCCAGCGGGGGGCCATAGCACAGATACGCAGTATTTT.

In DNA, the CDR3 is TGTGCCAGCAGCTTCGGCGGACAGGGGGCTTTAGAGACCCAGTACTTC. As protein: CASSFGGQGALETQYF. J is TRBJ2-5 and V is TRBV11-2; 11 bases line up with TRBD1. Per germline, CDR1 SGHAT and CDR2 FQNNGV. CDR3 size: 16 residues. Trimming at V came to 3 bases and at J to 4 bases, leaving 7 bases not matched to a gene.

This clonotype was seen a handful of times. The chain is built from TRBV29-1 and TRBJ1-1; 9 bases are shared with TRBD1. Germline loops: CDR1 SQVTM, CDR2 ANQGSEA. The ends lost 0 bases at V and 1 base at J; junction bases unmatched: 3. This CDR3 spans 15 amino acids. The CDR3 sequence: CSVEDGTGQNTEAFF. Here the CDR3 DNA reads TGCAGCGTTGAAGATGGGACAGGGCAGAACACTGAAGCTTTCTTT.

This rearrangement joins TRBV7-3 to TRBJ1-1, with D unclear. CDR1 is SGHTA, CDR2 FQGTGA, per germline. The CDR3 extends over 13 amino acids. With 7 bases removed from V and 4 bases from J, the gap between germline ends came to 13 bases. The CDR3 protein is CASTREVGTEAFF. In DNA form, the CDR3 reads TGTGCCAGCACCCGTGAAGTGGGCACTGAAGCTTTCTTT.

The CDR3 spells CASSHSTGQDYGYTF. As DNA, the CDR3 is TGTGCCAGCAGCCACTCTACCGGACAGGACTATGGCTACACCTTC. The chain uses TRBV12-3 or TRBV12-4 and TRBJ1-2, with 7 bases identical to TRBD1. The CDR3 consists of 15 residues. The V gene end was trimmed by 6 bases and the J gene end by 3 bases; junction bases not matched to a gene: 10.

DNA for the CDR3: TGCGCCAGCAGCGCCGGACAAGGAAACACCATATATTTT. It specifies CASSAGQGNTIYF. The rearrangement joins TRBV5-1 to TRBJ1-3; D possibly corresponds to TRBD1 (5 bases). This CDR3 has 13 residues. Germline V CDR1 and CDR2: SGHRS, YFSETQ. With 4 bases removed from V and 4 bases from J, the gap between germline ends came to 9 bases.

Details on this clonotype: A clone one base away is much larger, so this may be a read error. This sequence joins TRBV12-3 or TRBV12-4 and TRBJ2-1; maybe TRBD2 (7 bases). This CDR3 is built from 17 residues. Trimming removed 7 bases from V and 2 bases from J, with 21 bases in between. CDR3 DNA: TGTGCCAGCATCCTGAACGCGGGGCGGGGGCCCTACAATGAGCAGTTCTTC. This sequence encodes CASILNAGRGPYNEQFF.

This clonotype was observed a handful of times. The CDR3, as DNA: TGCAGTGCTAGAGCCGGGACTAGCGGGCCATTCACAGATACGCAGTATTTT. Amino acid sequence: CSARAGTSGPFTDTQYF. The V call is TRBV20-1, the J call TRBJ2-3; 12 positions agree with TRBD2. After removal of 1 base from V and 2 bases from J, the junction contained 7 bases not matched to a gene. Germline V gene data show CDR1 as DFQATT and CDR2 as SNEGSKA (reference sequence). CDR3 length: 17 residues.

This CDR3 is CASTPPGANVLTF. The CDR3 DNA is TGTGCCAGCACCCCCCCTGGGGCCAACGTCCTGACTTTC. The genes are TRBV9 and TRBJ2-6; no clear D gene. The germline V gene encodes CDR1 SGDLS and CDR2 YYNGEE. V lost 6 bases and J 2 bases, leaving 6 bases between the germline ends. This CDR3 comprises 13 residues.

The rearrangement joins TRBV5-1 to TRBJ2-6; D call uncertain. V dropped 4 bases and J dropped 3 bases, with 11 bases sitting between them. The CDR3 sequence is 15 residues long. Germline CDR1 reads SGHRS; CDR2 reads YFSETQ. CDR3: CASSPRADGANVLTF. CDR3 nucleotide sequence: TGCGCCAGCAGCCCCCGAGCCGATGGGGCCAACGTCCTGACTTTC.

The rearrangement uses TRBV6-2 or TRBV6-3 and TRBJ2-1; TRBD2 agrees at 10 bases. Germline V lookup: CDR1 MNHEY, CDR2 SVGEGT. The CDR3 is 15 amino acids. Losses at the gene ends were 7 bases for V and 6 bases for J; bases not matched to a gene: 9. The chain's CDR3 is CASKLGLAEGNEQFF. The CDR3 DNA reads TGTGCCAGCAAACTCGGACTAGCGGAGGGCAATGAGCAGTTCTTC.

V and J are TRBV5-6 and TRBJ1-4, with D tentatively TRBD1 (6 bases). CDR3 size: 15 residues. Germline V gives CDR1 SGHDT, CDR2 YYEEEE. Deletions cut 5 bases from V and 5 bases from J, with 16 bases between. CDR3 sequence: CASSGGTSFNEKLFF. Here the CDR3 DNA reads TGTGCCAGCAGTGGAGGGACATCCTTCAATGAAAAACTGTTTTTT.

This clonotype has only a few counts. The chain recombines TRBV20-1 with TRBJ2-1; the D gene could be TRBD1 or TRBD2 (5 bases each). The V end lost 5 bases, the J end lost 7 bases, and 9 bases lay between the germline ends. The germline gives CDR1 DFQATT, CDR2 SNEGSKA (reference sequence). CDR3 length: 11 amino acids. This CDR3 reads CSAVWGNEQFF. As DNA, the CDR3 is TGCAGTGCTGTCTGGGGGAATGAGCAGTTCTTC.

This clonotype was picked up a small number of times. The chain uses TRBV5-6 and TRBJ1-5; D perhaps matches TRBD1 (5 bases). The CDR3 is made up of 15 amino acids. V lost 0 bases to trimming and J lost 5 bases, with 12 bases between them. The germline gives CDR1 SGHDT, CDR2 YYEEEE. CDR3 region: CASSLGRAIHQPQHF. CDR3 nucleotides: TGTGCCAGCAGCTTGGGCAGGGCCATACATCAGCCCCAGCATTTT.

The CDR3 loop reads CASSLGGTGSETQYF. The CDR3 coding sequence is TGCGCCAGCAGCTTGGGCGGGACAGGGAGCGAGACCCAGTACTTC. The chain carries TRBV5-1 and TRBJ2-5; 9 nucleotides agree with TRBD1. Trimming cost V 0 bases and J 5 bases; bases outside gene matches: 5. The CDR3 sequence is 15 residues long. Germline assignment: CDR1 SGHRS and CDR2 YFSETQ.

Ten or more counts support this clonotype. V and J are TRBV5-1 and TRBJ2-1; no definite D call. This CDR3 is 14 amino acids long. CDR1 is SGHRS, CDR2 YFSETQ, per germline. V was pared by 0 bases and J by 8 bases, with 12 bases between. The CDR3 region has the DNA TGCGCCAGCAGCTTGGCCATCCAGGTCTATGAGCAGTTCTTC. The encoded protein is CASSLAIQVYEQFF. The full variable domain, in which reference TRBV5-1 and TRBJ2-1 provide the parts outside the CDR3, is KAGVTQTPRYLIKTRGQQVTLSCSPISGHRSVSWYQQTPGQGLQFLFEYFSETQRNKGNFPGRFSGRQFSNSRSEMNVSTLELGDSALYLCASSLAIQVYEQFFGPGTRLTVL.

The genes are TRBV5-1 and TRBJ2-5; D may correspond to TRBD1 or TRBD2 (5 bases each). Germline V CDR1 and CDR2: SGHRS, YFSETQ. The CDR3 runs 16 residues. V lost 4 bases, J lost 2 bases, and 18 bases lay in between. In DNA, the CDR3 is TGCGCCAGCAGCAGGGACCCGCCCCGGACTCAAGAGACCCAGTACTTC. Protein: CASSRDPPRTQETQYF.

V gene TRBV12-5 combines with J gene TRBJ2-7; D may be TRBD2 (5 bases). The CDR3 has 13 amino acids. CDR1 and CDR2 (germline): LGHNT, FRNRAP. V was cut by 1 base and J by 2 bases, with 6 bases left in between. The CDR3 sequence: CASGLGGAYEQYF. The CDR3 DNA reads TGTGCTAGTGGTTTGGGGGGAGCCTACGAGCAGTACTTC.